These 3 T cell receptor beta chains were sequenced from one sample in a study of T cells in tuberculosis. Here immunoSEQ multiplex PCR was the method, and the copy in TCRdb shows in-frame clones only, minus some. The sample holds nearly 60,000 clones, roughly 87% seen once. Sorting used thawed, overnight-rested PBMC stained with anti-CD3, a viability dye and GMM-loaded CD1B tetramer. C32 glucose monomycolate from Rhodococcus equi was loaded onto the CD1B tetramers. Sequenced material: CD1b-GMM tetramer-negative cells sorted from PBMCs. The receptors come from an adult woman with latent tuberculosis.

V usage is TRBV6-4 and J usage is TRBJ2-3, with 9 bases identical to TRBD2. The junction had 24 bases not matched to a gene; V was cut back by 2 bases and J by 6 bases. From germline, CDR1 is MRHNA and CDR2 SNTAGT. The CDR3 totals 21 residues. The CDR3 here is CASSDPRDTFGGGGGWDTQYF. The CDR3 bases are TGTGCCAGCAGTGACCCGAGAGACACCTTCGGTGGCGGGGGGGGTTGGGATACGCAGTATTTT.

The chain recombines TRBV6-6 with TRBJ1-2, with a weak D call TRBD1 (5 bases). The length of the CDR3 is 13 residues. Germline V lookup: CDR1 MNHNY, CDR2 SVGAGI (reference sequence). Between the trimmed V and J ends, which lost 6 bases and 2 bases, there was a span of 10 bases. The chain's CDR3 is CASRPRGNYGYTF. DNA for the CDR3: TGTGCCAGCAGACCTAGGGGAAACTATGGCTACACCTTC.

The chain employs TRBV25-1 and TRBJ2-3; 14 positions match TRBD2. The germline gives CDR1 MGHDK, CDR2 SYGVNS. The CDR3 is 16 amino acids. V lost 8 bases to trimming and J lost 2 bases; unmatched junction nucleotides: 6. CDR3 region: CASRLAGGTTTDTQYF. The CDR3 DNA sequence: TGTGCCAGCCGACTAGCGGGAGGGACTACCACAGATACGCAGTATTTT.